The next 3 T cell receptor beta chains were all read from a single sample in a study of spatial heterogeneity in lung cancer. Time point here: sample taken at primary tumor resection. The study's findings and limits: Higher tumor mutation counts went along with higher counts of expanded intratumoral alpha and beta TCRs.

TCRdb called the 5' RACE reads again in MiXCR, with one record for every CDR3 protein. The top ten clones hold approximately 15% of a sample with thousands of distinct CDR3 sequences, around 15% of them seen once. Their cognate antigens are unknown. Specimen: lung tumor tissue, collected at surgery. The receptors derive from a female donor with early-stage non-small cell lung cancer.

By share, this clonotype counts as medium-sized. The chain uses TRBV9 and TRBJ2-2; D is ambiguous. The CDR3 length is 17 residues. CDR1 and CDR2 (germline): SGDLS, YYNGEE. The V end lost 3 bases, the J end lost 0 bases, and 15 bases lay between the germline ends. CDR3 DNA: TGTGCCAGCAGCGGATTCTACCCGGAAGCGAACACCGGGGAGCTGTTTTTT. Translation gives CASSGFYPEANTGELFF. Complete variable domain (other parts from reference TRBV9 and TRBJ2-2): DSGVTQTPKHLITATGQRVTLRCSPRSGDLSVYWYQQSLDQGLQFLIQYYNGEERAKGNILERFSAQQFPDLHSELNLSSLELGDSALYFCASSGFYPEANTGELFFGEGSRLTVL.

By share, this clonotype counts as large. The rearrangement uses TRBV2 and TRBJ2-3; 8 bases align to TRBD2. CDR1 is SNHLY and CDR2 is FYNNEI in the germline V gene. CDR3 length: 13 residues. Trimming took 8 bases from V and 1 from J; bases not matched to a gene: 2. The CDR3 bases are TGTGCCAGCCGGGAGGGGGGCACAGATACGCAGTATTTT. Its translation is CASREGGTDTQYF.

This clonotype ranks as medium-sized (0.01 to 0.1%). This sequence joins TRBV6-1 and TRBJ2-5; the match to TRBD2 covers 13 bases. CDR3 length: 17 amino acids. Germline V CDR1 and CDR2: MNHNS, SASEGT. V gave up 3 bases and J gave up 5 bases; unmatched junction bases: 9. CDR3 DNA sequence: TGTGCCAGCAGTGATGGGTCAGGGACTAGCGGGGAGGAGACCCAGTACTTC. It specifies CASSDGSGTSGEETQYF.